A selection of T cell receptor beta chains follows, all from one sample in a study of T cell responses to AZD1222 COVID-19 vaccine. The protocol was immunoSEQ multiplex PCR, while the TCRdb copy is restricted to in-frame clones and leaves out a portion. This table holds about 140,000 clones, 80% to 95% found once. The material sequenced was peripheral blood, taken on day 0 of AZD1222 vaccination. These TCRs come from an adult in good health. CDR3s include the opening cysteine and the closing phenylalanine or tryptophan. Fields, in order: V gene, D gene, J gene, clone size, CDR3 DNA, CDR3 protein. A D gene is named only where the DNA matches it firmly. The size field is filled for only some rows; it gives once, few, many or a size class.

TRBV6-5,.,TRBJ2-3,.,TGTGCCAGCAGTTACTCGAGTACTGACACAGATACGCAGTATTTT,CASSYSSTDTDTQYF
TRBV2,TRBD1,TRBJ2-7,few,TGTGCCAGCAGTGCGGGACAGGCGATAACCTACGAGCAGTACTTC,CASSAGQAITYEQYF
TRBV5-1,.,TRBJ1-5,.,TGCGCCAGCAGCCCCCCTGGTGGGTACAGCAATCAGCCCCAGCATTTT,CASSPPGGYSNQPQHF
TRBV5-1,.,TRBJ2-7,.,TGCGCCAGCAGCTCCGACGGCGAGTACGAGGGGTACTTC,CASSSDGEYEGYF
TRBV7-2,.,TRBJ2-5,once,TGTGCCAGCAGCTTAAACGCGGCAGAGACCCAGTACTTC,CASSLNAAETQYF
TRBV7-2,.,TRBJ1-1,.,TGTGCCAGCAGCTTAGGGGGTTTGGCTTTCTTT,CASSLGGLAFF
TRBV7-9,.,TRBJ1-5,once,TGTGCCAGCAGCTTAGGGCGAGACTCCTCCAATCAGCCCCAGCATTTT,CASSLGRDSSNQPQHF
TRBV6-2/TRBV6-3,.,TRBJ2-2,.,TGTGCCAGCAGTTACGGACAGCTATCGAACACCGGGGAGCTGTTTTTT,CASSYGQLSNTGELFF
TRBV3-1/TRBV3-2,.,TRBJ2-1,.,TGTGCCAGCAGCCAAGATGTAACCGCAGATCAGTTCTTC,CASSQDVTADQFF
TRBV28,.,TRBJ2-7,.,TGTGCCAGCAGTTTGACCGCAGGCGGACCCTACGAGCAGTACTTC,CASSLTAGGPYEQYF
TRBV3-1/TRBV3-2,.,TRBJ1-1,.,TGTGCCAGCAGGCGATGGGAAGGGACTGGTACTGAAGCTTTCTTT,CASRRWEGTGTEAFF
TRBV6-5,.,TRBJ1-3,.,TGTGCCAGCAGTTACGAGGGAGCATCTGGAAACACCATATATTTT,CASSYEGASGNTIYF
TRBV7-6,.,TRBJ2-7,.,TGTGCCAGCAGCCAATTTTTCTCGGGCAGGGGAAGCTCCTACGAGCAGTACTTC,CASSQFFSGRGSSYEQYF
TRBV27,.,TRBJ2-7,.,TGTGCCAGCAGTTGGAATCGACAGACTGTTATCTACGAGCAGTACTTC,CASSWNRQTVIYEQYF
TRBV13,.,TRBJ2-3,few,TGTGCCAGCAGCTCGGGACTGAGTAGCACAGATACGCAGTATTTT,CASSSGLSSTDTQYF
TRBV14,TRBD2,TRBJ2-7,.,TGTGCCAGCAGCCAAGGGGCGGGGGGGACCTACGAGCAGTACTTC,CASSQGAGGTYEQYF
TRBV19,.,TRBJ1-2,.,TGTGCCAGTAGTATCCTTACAGGGAATAGAATTAACTATGGCTACACCTTC,CASSILTGNRINYGYTF
TRBV2,TRBD2,TRBJ2-2,.,TGTGCCAGCACCGGGACTAGCGGGAGGACCGGGGAGCTGTTTTTT,CASTGTSGRTGELFF
TRBV5-6,.,TRBJ2-7,once,TGTGCCAGCAGCTTGGGACAGAGCCCCTACGAGCAGTACTTC,CASSLGQSPYEQYF
TRBV24-1,TRBD1,TRBJ2-3,.,TGTGCCACCAGTGATTCCGCCAGACAGGGTATGAGTACAGATACGCAGTATTTT,CATSDSARQGMSTDTQYF
TRBV21-1,.,TRBJ2-7,.,TGTGCCAGCAGCAAAGGGTACGCGGGCGGCTACGAGCAGTACTTC,CASSKGYAGGYEQYF
TRBV7-2,.,TRBJ1-1,.,TGTGCCAGCAGCCCCCCAGTCACTGAAGCTTTCTTT,CASSPPVTEAFF
TRBV19,.,TRBJ1-2,.,TGTGCCAGTAGCCGAGAGCATGGCTACACCTTC,CASSREHGYTF
TRBV18,TRBD1,TRBJ1-6,.,TGTGCCAGCCCAGGGGGCTTCGATTCACCCCTCCACTTT,CASPGGFDSPLHF
TRBV3-1/TRBV3-2,.,TRBJ2-2,.,TGTGCCAGCAGCAGGGCCGGGGAGCTGTTTTTT,CASSRAGELFF
TRBV28,.,TRBJ1-2,.,TGTGCCAGCAGCCCCGGGACACAAGAGCTCATCTATGGCTACACCTTC,CASSPGTQELIYGYTF
TRBV6-5,TRBD1,TRBJ1-2,once,TGTGCCAGCAGTTACACCTTAGGGAGGACAGGGCATGGCTACACCTTC,CASSYTLGRTGHGYTF
TRBV19,.,TRBJ1-1,.,TGTGCCAGTAGAAATCCCGGGCCTAACACTGAAGCTTTCTTT,CASRNPGPNTEAFF
TRBV4-2,.,TRBJ2-6,.,TGTGCCAGCAGCCAAGGGAGGAGCCCAAGATCGGGGGCCAACGTCCTGACTTTC,CASSQGRSPRSGANVLTF
TRBV5-6,.,TRBJ2-7,.,TGTGCCAGCAGCTTGTTGAACAGTAACTACGAGCAGTACTTC,CASSLLNSNYEQYF
TRBV11-2,.,TRBJ2-7,.,TGTGCCAGCAGCCCCAGGGGGGGGTCCTACGAGCAGTACTTC,CASSPRGGSYEQYF
TRBV27,.,TRBJ2-3,.,TGTGCCAGCAGTTTAAGGCTTCGCAGTGGAGATACGCAGTATTTT,CASSLRLRSGDTQYF
TRBV5-8,.,TRBJ2-7,.,TGTGCCAGCAGCTTGCTAGAAAGCTCCTACGAGCAGTACTTC,CASSLLESSYEQYF
TRBV5-4,.,TRBJ2-1,.,TGTGCCAGCAGCGAACCTCCGGGGGGCAAGGTTGAGCAGTTCTTC,CASSEPPGGKVEQFF
TRBV24-1,.,TRBJ2-7,.,TGTGCCACCAGTGACAGAGGCGTAACCTACGAGCAGTACTTC,CATSDRGVTYEQYF
TRBV19,TRBD2,TRBJ2-3,.,TGTGCCAGTCCGCCGGCTTCGGGAGTAGCGGGGGCAGATACGCAGTATTTT,CASPPASGVAGADTQYF
TRBV14,.,TRBJ1-5,few,TGTGCCAGCAGCCAAGATGAGGAGGCCATTCAGCCCCAGCATTTT,CASSQDEEAIQPQHF
TRBV27,TRBD1,TRBJ1-6,.,TGTGCCAGCAGTTTATCGACAGGGGATCAAGGTTCACCCCTCCACTTT,CASSLSTGDQGSPLHF